Shown below are 26 T cell receptor beta chains from a single sample sequenced in a study of cytomegalovirus exposure and HLA in healthy donors. Using immunoSEQ multiplex PCR, the repertoire was profiled, and TCRdb retains in-frame clones only, with some absent. The data hold under 200,000 clones, with approximately 78% observed a single time. Sequencing was performed on PBMCs. The receptor set was obtained from a woman under 40 in good health and CMV-seronegative.

The V call is TRBV12-5, the J call TRBJ2-1, with a tentative D call TRBD1 (5 bases). V gave up 5 bases and J gave up 4 bases, with 9 bases separating them. This CDR3 comprises 13 residues. Germline values: CDR1 LGHNT, CDR2 FRNRAP. The CDR3 loop reads CASGRQNYNEQFF. CDR3 DNA sequence: TGTGCTAGTGGTCGACAGAATTACAATGAGCAGTTCTTC.

This clone was picked up a small number of times. The chain joins TRBV10-3 to TRBJ1-6, with a possible D match to TRBD1 (6 bases). In germline, CDR1 is ENHRY, CDR2 SYGVKD. Trimming removed 10 bases at V and 4 bases at J, with 14 bases between. The CDR3 loop spans 14 amino acids. DNA of the CDR3: TGTGCCAGCGCACAGGGTAGATATAATTCACCCCTCCACTTT. Translated, it gives CASAQGRYNSPLHF.

The rearrangement links TRBV18 to TRBJ1-2; TRBD1 matches at 8 bases. The CDR3 totals 13 residues. V lost 5 bases and J lost 4; bases outside the gene matches: 3. Germline values: CDR1 KGHSH, CDR2 LQKENI. DNA of the CDR3: TGTGCCAGCTCAGGAGGACAGGGCTATGGCTACACCTTC. Its translation is CASSGGQGYGYTF.

This clone came up once. The gene calls are TRBV6-5 and TRBJ2-2; TRBD1 might be the D (5 bases). V was clipped by 0 bases and J by 4 bases, with 12 bases between them. This CDR3 region has 16 residues. Germline V gene sequence: CDR1 MNHEY, CDR2 SVGAGI. The CDR3 here is CASSYSGQGGTGELFF. The CDR3 DNA follows: TGTGCCAGCAGTTACTCTGGGCAGGGTGGCACCGGGGAGCTGTTTTTT.

The chain has TRBV27 and TRBJ2-1; D remains ambiguous. Looked up from germline, CDR1 is MNHEY and CDR2 is SMNVEV (reference sequence). V was clipped by 5 bases and J by 4 bases, with 9 bases between them. This CDR3 region has 13 residues. Here the CDR3 reads CASSPYPYNEQFF. CDR3 in DNA: TGTGCCAGCAGTCCCTACCCTTACAATGAGCAGTTCTTC.

The chain uses TRBV30 and TRBJ1-2, with 7 positions matching TRBD1. The V gene's germline CDR1 is GTSNPN and CDR2 SVGIG (reference sequence). J was trimmed by 6 bases and V by 2 bases; bases with no gene match: 6. This CDR3 has 13 residues. CDR3 coding DNA: TGTGCCTGGAGTCAGGACAGGTTTCATGGCTACACCTTC. Translation: CAWSQDRFHGYTF.

This chain connects TRBV7-9 to TRBJ1-3, with a weak D call TRBD1 (5 bases). CDR3 length equals 14 residues. V was clipped by 0 bases and J by 4 bases, with 7 bases between them. The germline gives CDR1 SEHNR, CDR2 FQNEAQ (reference sequence). The CDR3 DNA reads TGTGCCAGCAGCTTAGCAGGGGTGGGAAACACCATATATTTT. Its translation is CASSLAGVGNTIYF. The complete variable domain, with remaining parts taken from reference TRBV7-9 and TRBJ1-3, reads DTGVSQNPRHKITKRGQNVTFRCDPISEHNRLYWYRQTLGQGPEFLTYFQNEAQLEKSRLLSDRFSAERPKGSFSTLEIQRTEQGDSAMYLCASSLAGVGNTIYFGEGSWLTVV.

The chain carries TRBV10-3 and TRBJ1-2; tentative D call: TRBD1 (5 bases). This CDR3 spans 12 amino acids. Germline V CDR1 and CDR2: ENHRY, SYGVKD. V was trimmed by 8 bases and J by 0 bases, leaving 7 bases between them. CDR3 bases: TGTGCCATCGGGGCAGCTAACTATGGCTACACCTTC. Protein sequence: CAIGAANYGYTF.

This chain connects TRBV5-1 to TRBJ1-3; 7 nucleotides agree with TRBD1. Trimming cost V 4 bases and J 2 bases; bases outside gene matches: 9. Germline V gives CDR1 SGHRS, CDR2 YFSETQ. The CDR3 spans 16 residues. DNA of the CDR3: TGCGCCAGCAGCCTGAATCTAGGGGGCGCTGGAAACACCATATATTTT. Translated, it gives CASSLNLGGAGNTIYF.

The chain uses TRBV11-3 and TRBJ2-5; 10 bases are shared with TRBD1. Germline assignment: CDR1 SGHNT and CDR2 YENEEA. V gave up 4 bases and J gave up 4 bases; unmatched junction bases: 6. The CDR3 contains 15 residues. CDR3 protein: CASSSQGTGVETQYF. The CDR3 bases are TGTGCCAGCAGCTCCCAAGGGACAGGGGTAGAGACCCAGTACTTC.

The chain uses TRBV7-2 and TRBJ1-5; 9 nucleotides agree with TRBD1. Trimming removed 3 bases from V and 6 bases from J; junction bases left unmatched: 6. The germline gives CDR1 SGHTA, CDR2 FQGNSA. The CDR3 has 15 amino acids. CDR3 DNA: TGTGCCAGCAGCTTGGGGGGACAGGGAGTTCAGCCCCAGCATTTT. Protein: CASSLGGQGVQPQHF.

The sample holds one count of this clone. V and J are TRBV19 and TRBJ2-5; possibly TRBD1 for D (5 bases). There are 14 residues in the CDR3. With 3 bases removed from V and 5 bases from J, the gap between germline ends came to 13 bases. Germline V gene sequence: CDR1 LNHDA, CDR2 SQIVND (reference sequence). The CDR3 here is CASSIQGFPETQYF. The CDR3 DNA reads TGTGCCAGTAGTATTCAGGGTTTTCCGGAGACCCAGTACTTC.

The rearrangement uses TRBV28 and TRBJ1-2, with TRBD1 identical over 10 bases. CDR3 length: 14 residues. V was clipped by 6 bases and J by 4 bases; unmatched bases: 5. From germline, CDR1 is MDHEN and CDR2 SYDVKM. CDR3 nucleotides: TGTGCCAGCAGCCGGGACAGGGGTTCCTATGGCTACACCTTC. As protein: CASSRDRGSYGYTF.

The J gene is TRBJ1-1, the V gene TRBV15; a weak D match, TRBD1 (6 bases). V shed 1 base and J shed 1 base, with 10 bases lying between them. From germline, CDR1 is LNHNV and CDR2 YYDKDF (reference sequence). The CDR3 is 15 amino acids. DNA of the CDR3: TGTGCCACCAGCAGAGGGGGGGGCGGGAACACTGAAGCTTTCTTT. As protein: CATSRGGGGNTEAFF.

The chain has TRBV6-5 and TRBJ2-7, with 9 positions matching TRBD1. The germline CDR1 and CDR2 sequences are MNHEY and SVGAGI. J gave up 3 bases and V 6 bases, and 9 bases lay outside the gene matches. This CDR3 comprises 15 residues. The CDR3 protein is CASSLRRTGDYEQYF. CDR3 DNA sequence: TGTGCCAGCAGCCTGAGGAGGACAGGGGACTACGAGCAGTACTTC.

This clone has only one observation. The chain is built from TRBV6-1 and TRBJ1-2, with a possible D match to TRBD1 (6 bases). This CDR3 comprises 14 residues. CDR1 MNHNS and CDR2 SASEGT come from the germline V gene. V lost 4 bases, J lost 2 bases, and 11 bases lay in between. CDR3 residues: CASSVGGVNYGYTF. CDR3 DNA: TGTGCCAGCAGTGTAGGGGGGGTAAACTATGGCTACACCTTC.

V is TRBV6-1 and J is TRBJ1-5, with 9 nucleotides matching TRBD1. J was trimmed by 8 bases and V by 6 bases; bases with no gene match: 8. Germline values: CDR1 MNHNS, CDR2 SASEGT. The length of the CDR3 is 14 residues. The CDR3 protein is CASSPTGGKEPQHF. The CDR3 nucleotides read TGTGCCAGCAGCCCGACAGGGGGGAAGGAGCCCCAGCATTTT.

The rearrangement uses TRBV21-1 and TRBJ2-5; the table's D call of TRBD1 was not tested on the DNA. TRBV21-1 is described as a pseudogene. This CDR3 region has 12 residues. CDR3 residues: CAMQQGQETQYF. The CDR3 nucleotides read TGTGCCATGCAACAGGGCCAAGAGACCCAGTACTTC.

This chain connects TRBV10-2 to TRBJ2-7, with TRBD1 matching over 9 bases. V trimming: 6 bases; J trimming: 2 bases; junction bases outside the gene matches: 8. Germline V gene data show CDR1 as WSHSY and CDR2 as SAAADI. CDR3 length: 15 residues. CDR3 DNA: TGCGCCAGCAGAAACCGACAGGGGGTTCCCTACGAGCAGTACTTC. Translating it yields CASRNRQGVPYEQYF.

J is TRBJ2-7 and V is TRBV19; 14 bases match TRBD2. V trimming: 3 bases; J trimming: 3 bases; junction bases outside the gene matches: 16. CDR1 and CDR2 from the germline V gene are LNHDA and SQIVND (reference sequence). The CDR3 is 20 residues long. Here the CDR3 reads CASSISPVTSGGASYYEQYF. The CDR3 DNA reads as TGTGCCAGTAGTATCAGTCCCGTGACTAGCGGGGGGGCTTCATACTACGAGCAGTACTTC.

The chain employs TRBV25-1 and TRBJ2-4; a possible D gene is TRBD2 (6 bases). CDR1 and CDR2 (germline): MGHDK, SYGVNS. The V end lost 2 bases, the J end lost 7 bases, and 18 bases lay between the germline ends. The CDR3 runs 16 residues. The CDR3 region is CASSEIGGGVENIQYF. The CDR3 bases are TGTGCCAGCAGTGAAATTGGAGGAGGGGTAGAGAACATTCAGTACTTC.

The chain uses TRBV5-8 and TRBJ2-7; 10 positions agree with TRBD1. In germline, CDR1 is SGHTS, CDR2 YDEGEE. V shed 4 bases, J shed 5 bases, and the junction held 9 bases outside the gene matches. The CDR3 is 15 amino acids. The DNA of the CDR3 is TGTGCCAGCAGCCCCCAGGGACAGGGGTCCCACGAGCAGTACTTC. It is translated as CASSPQGQGSHEQYF.

The V and J genes are TRBV5-1 and TRBJ1-2; 7 bases align to TRBD1. Per the germline V gene, CDR1 is SGHRS and CDR2 is YFSETQ. The V and J ends lost 0 bases and 6 bases, in that order; junction bases with no gene match: 5. CDR3 length equals 14 residues. CDR3 sequence reads: CASSLGQGWHGYTF. CDR3 coding DNA: TGCGCCAGCAGCTTGGGACAGGGCTGGCATGGCTACACCTTC.

For the CDR3, the DNA is TGCGCCAGCAGCCTAACCTACCCCCGCGACAGGGCCAAAAACATTCAGTACTTC. Translating gives CASSLTYPRDRAKNIQYF. The V and J genes are TRBV23-1 and TRBJ2-4, with D maybe TRBD1 (6 bases). TRBV23-1 is reported as an ORF; its role is uncertain. The V end was cut by 6 bases, the J end by 1 base, with 22 bases between. The CDR3 extends over 18 amino acids.

The DNA for the CDR3 is TGTGCCAGCAGCTTCGAGTCGGGGTCTGGGAGCTCTGGAAACACCATATATTTT. Protein product: CASSFESGSGSSGNTIYF. The chain combines TRBV9 with TRBJ1-3; D uncertain. The germline V gene has CDR1 SGDLS and CDR2 YYNGEE. V lost 4 bases to trimming and J lost 0 bases, with 20 bases between them. The CDR3 length is 18 residues.

The CDR3 nucleotides read TGTGCCAGCACCCCGACAGGGGGCAATCAGCCCCAGCATTTT. This gives the protein CASTPTGGNQPQHF. This sequence joins TRBV28 and TRBJ1-5; 8 bases agree with TRBD1. The CDR3 is made up of 14 amino acids. The trim removed 7 bases at V and 2 bases at J, leaving 4 bases unmatched. Germline values: CDR1 MDHEN, CDR2 SYDVKM.